Presented here are 26 T cell receptor beta chains from one specimen sequenced in a study of blood T cells in healthy people across ages. Through a sample-barcoded 5' primer and a J-beta primer mix, a second PCR was run for 7 to 11 cycles. A single record per CDR3 protein comes from TCRdb applying MiXCR to the 5' RACE reads. The data show some 800,000 distinct CDR3 sequences, with 40% to 50% seen just once and roughly 18% held by the top ten. The material sequenced was blood. These receptors all stem from a man between 60 and 70 years old in good health.

The J gene is TRBJ2-2, the V gene TRBV30; TRBD2 is a possible D gene (5 bases). Trimming cost V 4 bases and J 6 bases, with 9 bases left between them. CDR1 is GTSNPN and CDR2 is SVGIG in the germline V gene (reference sequence). The CDR3 runs to 12 residues. The CDR3 loop is CAWNPGAGELFF. CDR3 bases: TGTGCCTGGAACCCCGGGGCCGGGGAGCTGTTTTTT. Full variable domain (remainder filled in from reference TRBV30 and TRBJ2-2): SQTIHQWPATLVQPVGSPLSLECTVEGTSNPNLYWYRQAAGRGLQLLFYSVGIGQISSEVPQNLSASRPQDRQFILSSKKLLLSDSGFYLCAWNPGAGELFFGEGSRLTVL.

This rearrangement joins TRBV9 to TRBJ2-7; 11 nucleotides align to TRBD1. CDR1 and CDR2 (germline): SGDLS, YYNGEE. With 4 bases clipped from V and 2 bases from J, the junction kept 8 bases outside the gene matches. This CDR3 is built from 16 residues. The CDR3 here is CASSTGTGGYAYEQYF. Here the CDR3 DNA reads TGTGCCAGCAGCACCGGGACAGGGGGTTATGCCTACGAGCAGTACTTC.

V and J are TRBV7-9 and TRBJ2-7, with TRBD1 matching 9 bases. V was pared by 2 bases and J by 7 bases, with 9 bases of the junction left unmatched. Germline CDR1 and CDR2: SEHNR and FQNEAQ (reference sequence). The CDR3 runs 15 residues. This CDR3 is CASSLTGGMSREQYF. The CDR3 DNA reads as TGTGCCAGCAGCTTAACAGGGGGCATGTCGAGGGAGCAGTACTTC.

This clonotype turned up a few times. This chain links TRBV6-1 with TRBJ2-5, with TRBD1 matching 7 bases. Germline V gives CDR1 MNHNS, CDR2 SASEGT. The CDR3 is 13 amino acids. Trimming at V came to 4 bases and at J to 5 bases, leaving 4 bases not matched to a gene. As DNA, the CDR3 is TGTGCCAGCAGTGCAGACAGGGCGGAGACCCAGTACTTC. This translates into CASSADRAETQYF.

The chain employs TRBV6-2 or TRBV6-3 and TRBJ2-1; 10 nucleotides match TRBD1. V trimming: 4 bases; J trimming: 13 bases; junction bases outside the gene matches: 10. CDR3 size: 14 residues. Germline CDR1 is MNHEY and CDR2 is SVGEGT. The CDR3 is CASSLTGGARVQFF. In nucleotides, the CDR3 is TGTGCCAGCAGTTTGACAGGGGGCGCGAGAGTTCAGTTCTTC.

A few counts support this clonotype. The germline gene is not matched at one end of the junction; a read error may be the cause. V is TRBV5-1 and J is TRBJ2-5; 11 nucleotides match TRBD1. The CDR3 has 14 residues. Germline-derived CDR1 and CDR2 are SGHRS and YFSETQ. The CDR3 bases are TGTGCCAGCAGCTTAGGACAGGGGGCTCGGGAGCAGTACTTC. Its translation: CASSLGQGAREQYF.

This clonotype was seen at least ten times. The rearrangement uses TRBV7-2 and TRBJ2-1; D is uncertain. The CDR3 totals 14 residues. Germline assignment: CDR1 SGHTA and CDR2 FQGNSA. V gave up 5 bases and J gave up 8 bases, with 16 bases separating them. This CDR3 reads CASSTPLRQDEQFF. DNA for the CDR3: TGTGCCAGCAGCACACCCCTCCGTCAGGATGAGCAGTTCTTC.

V usage is TRBV5-1 and J usage is TRBJ2-1, with 12 nucleotides matching TRBD1. The CDR3 consists of 16 residues. Germline CDR1 reads SGHRS; CDR2 reads YFSETQ. V gave up 4 bases and J gave up 5 bases; unmatched junction bases: 7. CDR3 sequence (DNA): TGCGCCAGCAGCGGGACCGGGACAGGGGGCAACAATGAGCAGTTCTTC. This codes for CASSGTGTGGNNEQFF.

This clonotype was observed a handful of times. V gene TRBV4-3 combines with J gene TRBJ2-3; 11 nucleotides match TRBD2. Germline trimming cut 2 bases from V and 1 base from J; bases unmatched to any gene: 2. The CDR3 totals 16 residues. Germline loops: CDR1 LGHNA, CDR2 YSLEER. The CDR3 reads CASSQSSGGRTDTQYF. In DNA, the CDR3 is TGCGCCAGCAGCCAATCTAGCGGGGGGCGCACAGATACGCAGTATTTT.

At least ten counts were recorded for this clonotype. The DNA of the CDR3 is TGTGCCAGCAGCTTGAAGGGGGGAAGATCCTACGAGCAGTACTTC. Encoded protein: CASSLKGGRSYEQYF. The chain employs TRBV7-2 and TRBJ2-7, with D perhaps given as TRBD1 or TRBD2 (6 bases each). The ends were cut back, 3 bases at V and 1 base at J, with 13 bases in the middle. There are 15 residues in the CDR3. Germline V gene lookup returns CDR1 SGHTA and CDR2 FQGNSA.

CDR3 loop: CASISGLAKNIQYF. The CDR3, as DNA: TGTGCCAGCATTTCAGGGTTAGCCAAAAACATTCAGTACTTC. This rearrangement joins TRBV2 to TRBJ2-4; a possible D gene is TRBD1 (5 bases). CDR3 length: 14 residues. Germline CDR1 is SNHLY and CDR2 is FYNNEI. With 7 bases removed from V and 0 bases from J, the gap between germline ends came to 10 bases.

The J gene is TRBJ2-1, the V gene TRBV3-1; unclear D gene. V lost 3 bases and J lost 5, with 8 bases in between. Germline V gene lookup returns CDR1 LGHDT and CDR2 YNNKEL (reference sequence). This CDR3 region has 13 residues. The CDR3 DNA reads as TGTGCCAGCAGCCAGAACACCAACAATGAGCAGTTCTTC. It yields the protein CASSQNTNNEQFF.

The chain employs TRBV20-1 and TRBJ1-1; D ambiguous. The CDR3 sequence is 13 residues long. V lost 3 bases, J lost 6 bases, and 14 bases lay in between. The germline gives CDR1 DFQATT, CDR2 SNEGSKA (reference sequence). DNA of the CDR3: TGCAGTGCTAGGGTTTCGGTAGTCCCTGAAGCTTTCTTT. Amino acids: CSARVSVVPEAFF.

This clonotype has only a few counts. The J gene is TRBJ2-5, the V gene TRBV15; TRBD2 matches at 14 bases. The CDR3 totals 17 residues. V was clipped by 5 bases and J by 4 bases; unmatched bases: 9. The germline V gene encodes CDR1 LNHNV and CDR2 YYDKDF (reference sequence). CDR3 sequence (DNA): TGTGCCACCAGCTCCGGACTAGCGGGGGGAAAAGGAGAGACCCAGTACTTC. Protein sequence: CATSSGLAGGKGETQYF.

The table lists this clonotype with many counts. The V call is TRBV12-3 or TRBV12-4, the J call TRBJ2-2; a possible D gene is TRBD2 (6 bases). V lost 6 bases to trimming and J lost 1 base, with 12 bases between them. The CDR3 totals 15 residues. CDR3 sequence (DNA): TGTGCCAGCAGGAAACATAGCGGGAACACCGGGGAGCTGTTTTTT. Translated, it gives CASRKHSGNTGELFF.

This sequence joins TRBV28 and TRBJ2-7; perhaps D is TRBD1 or TRBD2 (5 bases each). The germline gives CDR1 MDHEN, CDR2 SYDVKM. This CDR3 has 14 residues. The germline V and J ends were trimmed by 4 bases and 1 base, with 11 bases remaining between them. The CDR3 sequence is CASSSLGPSYEQYF. DNA for the CDR3: TGTGCCAGCAGTTCCTTGGGACCATCCTACGAGCAGTACTTC. Looking up the rest from reference TRBV28 and TRBJ2-7 gives the full variable domain: DVKVTQSSRYLVKRTGEKVFLECVQDMDHENMFWYRQDPGLGLRLIYFSYDVKMKEKGDIPEGYSVSREKKERFSLILESASTNQTSMYLCASSSLGPSYEQYFGPGTRLTVT.

This clonotype was found many times. The rearrangement uses TRBV20-1 and TRBJ2-3; TRBD2 matches 10 bases. The V segment lost 1 base and the J segment 1 base; nucleotides outside the gene matches: 2. Germline CDR1 DFQATT, CDR2 SNEGSKA (reference sequence). The CDR3 sequence is 15 residues long. DNA of the CDR3: TGCAGTGCTAGAGTTAGCGGGGGGCGCACAGATACGCAGTATTTT. This translates into CSARVSGGRTDTQYF.

This clonotype was counted once. This chain links TRBV20-1 with TRBJ2-5; D is perhaps TRBD1 or TRBD2 (5 bases each). The CDR3 has 16 amino acids. The germline gives CDR1 DFQATT, CDR2 SNEGSKA (reference sequence). Trimming took 0 bases from V and 1 from J, leaving 15 bases between them. CDR3 in DNA: TGCAGTGCTAGAGATCCCCGGGACCTCCTCCAAGAGACCCAGTACTTC. It codes for CSARDPRDLLQETQYF.

The V gene is TRBV5-1, the J gene TRBJ2-5; tentative D call: TRBD1 (5 bases). Trimming left V 0 bases short and J 4 bases short, with 19 bases between. Germline CDR1 is SGHRS and CDR2 is YFSETQ. The CDR3 runs 17 residues. The CDR3 nucleotides read TGCGCCAGCAGCTTGGCCATGGTTGCGGCAGGGATAGAGACCCAGTACTTC. Translating it yields CASSLAMVAAGIETQYF.

On this clonotype: Because it lacks the conserved phenylalanine or tryptophan at the end, this CDR3 is likely a read error. V is TRBV7-9 and J is TRBJ2-1; 8 bases line up with TRBD2. The assigned J gene may be wrong: the sequence end matches TRBJ2-7 better. Germline V gene sequence: CDR1 SEHNR, CDR2 FQNEAQ (reference sequence). This CDR3 region has 15 residues. CDR3: CASSPARGGPYEQYY. The CDR3 DNA reads as TGTGCCAGCAGCCCAGCCCGGGGGGGTCCCTACGAGCAGTACTAC.

This clonotype was observed a handful of times. The chain recombines TRBV25-1 with TRBJ1-1, with unresolved D. CDR1 is MGHDK, CDR2 SYGVNS, per germline. Between the trimmed V and J ends, which lost 6 bases and 4 bases, there was a span of 9 bases. The CDR3 has 12 amino acids. The CDR3 sequence: CASSAGSTEAFF. The CDR3 DNA reads as TGTGCCAGCAGCGCCGGGAGCACTGAAGCTTTCTTT.

This clonotype was detected only once. The rearrangement links TRBV18 to TRBJ2-3; 7 bases are a match to TRBD1. Germline trimming cut 10 bases from V and 2 bases from J; bases unmatched to any gene: 3. Germline CDR1 reads KGHSH; CDR2 reads LQKENI. There are 12 residues in the CDR3. The CDR3 region is CATGTDTDTQYF. CDR3 nucleotides: TGTGCCACAGGGACAGACACAGATACGCAGTATTTT.

The chain carries TRBV18 and TRBJ1-2; D is unclear. Germline V gene sequence: CDR1 KGHSH, CDR2 LQKENI. The CDR3 is 16 amino acids. The V end was cut by 2 bases, the J end by 8 bases, with 21 bases between. In DNA, the CDR3 is TGTGCCAGCTCACCAGGGCCCGGGGAAGAGAGGAGCGGCTACACCTTC. As protein: CASSPGPGEERSGYTF.

This chain uses TRBV5-1 with TRBJ2-5, with D possibly being TRBD1 or TRBD2 (5 bases each). V was trimmed by 2 bases and J by 5 bases, leaving 13 bases between them. This CDR3 is 14 amino acids long. Germline V CDR1 and CDR2: SGHRS, YFSETQ. The CDR3, as DNA: TGCGCCAGCAGCTTTGAGGGGCGCCGGGAGACCCAGTACTTC. Translated, it gives CASSFEGRRETQYF.

The rearrangement joins TRBV6-1 to TRBJ1-1; TRBD1 agrees at 7 bases. Germline V lookup: CDR1 MNHNS, CDR2 SASEGT. The CDR3 loop spans 16 amino acids. The junction had 11 bases not matched to a gene; V was cut back by 5 bases and J by 2 bases. CDR3 protein: CASSRGTVLFNTEAFF. The CDR3 nucleotides are TGTGCCAGCAGTCGTGGGACAGTATTATTCAACACTGAAGCTTTCTTT.

The chain employs TRBV29-1 and TRBJ2-2; D is ambiguous. Germline CDR1 SQVTM, CDR2 ANQGSEA. CDR3 length equals 12 residues. Trimming removed 3 bases at V and 4 bases at J, with 6 bases between. The chain's CDR3 is CSVDDFTGELFF. As DNA, the CDR3 is TGCAGCGTTGACGACTTCACCGGGGAGCTGTTTTTT.